The rows below give T cell receptor beta chains drawn from one sample of a study of blood T cell repertoires in COVID-19. Libraries were prepared by immunoSEQ multiplex PCR; TCRdb keeps only in-frame clonotypes and omits some of them. Here the sample spans about 260,000 clones, 88% being singletons. The sequencing sample was made of peripheral blood. All receptors come from a human donor in a cohort sampled during active COVID-19. CDR3s include the opening cysteine and the closing phenylalanine or tryptophan. Fields, in order: D gene, V gene, J gene, clone size, CDR3 DNA, CDR3 protein. A D gene is named only where the DNA matches it firmly. Clone size is shown for a subset of rows, as once, few, many or a class of expanded clone.

D gene: .
V gene: TRBV5-6
J gene: TRBJ2-7
clone size: .
CDR3 DNA: TGTGCCAGCAGCTTTGGGCAGGGGAGCTACGAGCAGTACTTC
CDR3 protein: CASSFGQGSYEQYF

D gene: TRBD2
V gene: TRBV7-6
J gene: TRBJ2-7
clone size: .
CDR3 DNA: TGTGCCAGCAGCTTAGGGGCTAGCGGGGGGGTAAGCTCCTACGAGCAGTACTTC
CDR3 protein: CASSLGASGGVSSYEQYF

D gene: .
V gene: TRBV9
J gene: TRBJ1-2
clone size: .
CDR3 DNA: TGTGCCAGCAGCGACGGCTATGGCTACACCTTC
CDR3 protein: CASSDGYGYTF

D gene: TRBD1
V gene: TRBV19
J gene: TRBJ1-2
clone size: .
CDR3 DNA: TGTGCCAGTAGGACGACAGGGGCGAGCTATGGCTACACCTTC
CDR3 protein: CASRTTGASYGYTF

D gene: .
V gene: TRBV4-2
J gene: TRBJ1-6
clone size: .
CDR3 DNA: TGTGCCAGCAGCCAATCACAGGGAGCCCGGAGTTCACCCCTCCACTTT
CDR3 protein: CASSQSQGARSSPLHF

D gene: TRBD2
V gene: TRBV29-1
J gene: TRBJ2-3
clone size: .
CDR3 DNA: TGCAGCGTTGAAGAATGGGGGGGGAGCACAGATACGCAGTATTTT
CDR3 protein: CSVEEWGGSTDTQYF

D gene: TRBD2
V gene: TRBV4-1
J gene: TRBJ2-3
clone size: .
CDR3 DNA: TGCGCCAGCAGCCTCAGTGGTAGCGGGGGGCCCAGCACAGATACGCAGTATTTT
CDR3 protein: CASSLSGSGGPSTDTQYF

D gene: .
V gene: TRBV10-1
J gene: TRBJ1-2
clone size: few
CDR3 DNA: TGCGCCAGCAGTGAGTCGAGGGTTAGGCGATTGTTTAACTATGGCTACACCTTC
CDR3 protein: CASSESRVRRLFNYGYTF

D gene: .
V gene: TRBV18
J gene: TRBJ2-3
clone size: .
CDR3 DNA: TGTGCCAGCTCAGGCCGGGTGGCAGATACGCAGTATTTT
CDR3 protein: CASSGRVADTQYF

D gene: TRBD1
V gene: TRBV9
J gene: TRBJ2-2
clone size: .
CDR3 DNA: TGTGCCAGCAGCGGACCGGGACAGGGGCCCGGGGAGCTGTTTTTT
CDR3 protein: CASSGPGQGPGELFF

D gene: TRBD2
V gene: TRBV4-2
J gene: TRBJ2-1
clone size: .
CDR3 DNA: TGTGCCAGCAGCCAACCCCTCCTAGCGGGGGGTTGGTATCCGGCCTACAATGAGCAGTTCTTC
CDR3 protein: CASSQPLLAGGWYPAYNEQFF